This entry lists 21 T cell receptor beta chains sequenced from one sample in a study of OX40 agonist ivuxolimab in advanced cancers. Generated by immunoSEQ multiplex PCR, the TCRdb table keeps only in-frame clones and is missing some. Altogether 60,000 to 75,000 clones are present, 80% to 95% being singletons, with the ten largest covering 13%. The sample in question was CD4+ or CD8+ T cells sorted from blood, obtained in a trial of the OX40 agonist ivuxolimab. Every receptor here comes from an adult with an advanced solid tumor such as melanoma, head and neck, liver or kidney cancer.

The rearrangement joins TRBV19 to TRBJ1-5; tentatively, D is TRBD1 (5 bases). Germline lookup yields CDR1 LNHDA and CDR2 SQIVND (reference sequence). The CDR3 has 15 residues. V was cut by 8 bases and J by 0 bases, with 14 bases left in between. This CDR3 is CASEQGGYSNQPQHF. CDR3 sequence (DNA): TGTGCCAGTGAGCAGGGAGGATATAGCAATCAGCCCCAGCATTTT.

This chain joins TRBV19 and TRBJ1-5; 8 nucleotides match TRBD1. The CDR3 covers 17 residues. V shed 5 bases and J 0 bases; nucleotides not matched to a gene: 9. Germline V gene data show CDR1 as LNHDA and CDR2 as SQIVND (reference sequence). In nucleotides, the CDR3 is TGTGCCAGTAGTTTCTCCGGGACAGGCCATAGCAATCAGCCCCAGCATTTT. It yields the protein CASSFSGTGHSNQPQHF.

CDR3 nucleotides: TGTGCCAGCAGCTCCGGGAAGAACTATGGCTACACCTTC. Translated: CASSSGKNYGYTF. The chain recombines TRBV5-4 with TRBJ1-2; D gene ambiguous. V was shortened by 3 bases and J by 2 bases, with 8 bases between the two germline ends. The CDR3 runs to 13 residues. CDR1 and CDR2 from the germline V gene are SGHNT and YYREEE (reference sequence).

V is TRBV2 and J is TRBJ1-1; D call uncertain. V lost 6 bases and J 3 bases, leaving 23 bases between the germline ends. The CDR3 length is 17 residues. Germline V gene data show CDR1 as SNHLY and CDR2 as FYNNEI. The chain's CDR3 is CASSTEARSPGDTEAFF. The CDR3 coding sequence is TGTGCCAGCAGCACCGAGGCCCGGAGTCCCGGGGACACTGAAGCTTTCTTT.

This clone has more than one count but fewer than ten. The chain employs TRBV7-7 and TRBJ2-1; 12 positions agree with TRBD1. The CDR3 sequence is 15 residues long. With V trimmed by 5 bases and J by 7 bases, 6 bases remained unmatched. From germline, CDR1 is SSHAT and CDR2 FNYEAQ (reference sequence). The CDR3: CASSPGQGAKNEQFF. Here the CDR3 DNA reads TGTGCCAGCAGCCCGGGACAGGGGGCGAAGAATGAGCAGTTCTTC.

The rearrangement joins TRBV10-3 to TRBJ2-3; 7 bases are shared with TRBD1. Per the germline V gene, CDR1 is ENHRY and CDR2 is SYGVKD. Trimming removed 7 bases from V and 2 bases from J; junction bases left unmatched: 9. The CDR3 extends over 15 amino acids. This CDR3 is CAINPRDSPTDTQYF. DNA for the CDR3: TGTGCCATCAATCCCCGGGACAGTCCCACAGATACGCAGTATTTT.

About this clone: Other DNA sequences in the same sample also yield this CDR3. This chain links TRBV7-9 with TRBJ1-2; D remains unclear. V was cut by 1 base and J by 1 base, with 7 bases left in between. Germline V gene lookup returns CDR1 SEHNR and CDR2 FQNEAQ (reference sequence). The CDR3 length is 14 residues. This chain's CDR3 is CASSLDAGNYGYTF. CDR3 DNA sequence: TGTGCCAGCAGCTTAGACGCGGGTAACTATGGCTACACCTTC.

This clone was observed a few times. The chain carries TRBV7-9 and TRBJ2-7, with TRBD1 identical over 10 bases. The V gene's germline CDR1 is SEHNR and CDR2 FQNEAQ (reference sequence). The junction had 6 bases not matched to a gene; V was cut back by 5 bases and J by 5 bases. CDR3 size: 14 residues. The CDR3 bases are TGTGCCAGCAGCAACGACAGGGGGCAGGACGAGCAGTACTTC. It yields the protein CASSNDRGQDEQYF.

The chain employs TRBV2 and TRBJ2-1, with TRBD2 matching 13 bases. V was pared by 6 bases and J by 8 bases, with 7 bases of the junction left unmatched. The CDR3 loop spans 15 amino acids. The germline gives CDR1 SNHLY, CDR2 FYNNEI. The CDR3 is CASSQLAGGGYEQFF. CDR3 bases: TGTGCCAGCAGCCAACTAGCGGGGGGGGGATATGAGCAGTTCTTC.

This rearrangement joins TRBV29-1 to TRBJ1-2; D gene uncertain. V was clipped by 2 bases and J by 2 bases, with 0 bases between them. The CDR3 is 10 residues long. In germline, CDR1 is SQVTM, CDR2 ANQGSEA. The CDR3 nucleotides are TGCAGCGTTGAAAACTATGGCTACACCTTC. The encoded protein is CSVENYGYTF. Full variable domain (rest looked up from reference TRBV29-1 and TRBJ1-2): SAVISQKPSRDICQRGTSLTIQCQVDSQVTMMFWYRQQPGQSLTLIATANQGSEATYESGFVIDKFPISRPNLTFSTLTVSNMSPEDSSIYLCSVENYGYTFGSGTRLTVV.

This chain connects TRBV7-9 to TRBJ2-1; perhaps TRBD2 as D (6 bases). The V gene's germline CDR1 is SEHNR and CDR2 FQNEAQ (reference sequence). This CDR3 comprises 14 residues. V was pared by 5 bases and J by 7 bases, with 15 bases between. CDR3: CASSVSGPVNEQFF. The CDR3 DNA reads as TGTGCCAGCAGCGTTAGCGGTCCCGTTAATGAGCAGTTCTTC.

The genes are TRBV4-3 and TRBJ1-3; the D is unclear. With 0 bases removed from V and 2 bases from J, the gap between germline ends came to 8 bases. Germline-derived CDR1 and CDR2 are LGHNA and YSLEER. This CDR3 comprises 15 residues. CDR3 DNA sequence: TGCGCCAGCAGCCAAGATCGGGCAGCTGGAAACACCATATATTTT. This sequence encodes CASSQDRAAGNTIYF.

Comment on this clone: Different DNA sequences within this sample yield the same CDR3. The rearrangement joins TRBV5-1 to TRBJ2-7; 8 bases fit TRBD1. J gave up 1 base and V 4 bases, and 4 bases lay outside the gene matches. Germline V CDR1 and CDR2: SGHRS, YFSETQ. The CDR3 has 14 amino acids. CDR3 residues: CASSLGQGSYEQYF. DNA for the CDR3: TGCGCCAGCAGCCTCGGACAGGGATCCTACGAGCAGTACTTC.

In its sample, this clone was seen once. This sequence joins TRBV11-3 and TRBJ2-1; the D is unclear. The CDR3 has 13 residues. The ends were cut back, 2 bases at V and 5 bases at J, with 7 bases in the middle. CDR1 and CDR2 from the germline V gene are SGHNT and YENEEA. CDR3 sequence: CASSLSRNNEQFF. CDR3 bases: TGTGCCAGCAGCTTATCCAGAAACAATGAGCAGTTCTTC.

The V gene is TRBV4-1, the J gene TRBJ1-2; D is ambiguous. V was trimmed by 0 bases and J by 4 bases, leaving 21 bases between them. The length of the CDR3 is 18 residues. Germline V gene lookup returns CDR1 MGHRA and CDR2 YSYEKL. CDR3 DNA sequence: TGCGCCAGCAGCCAAGACCCCACCCTAGGGCGTATTGGCTATGGCTACACCTTC. Its protein is CASSQDPTLGRIGYGYTF.

The chain is built from TRBV5-5 and TRBJ2-2, with 9 bases aligning to TRBD2. CDR1 is SGHKS, CDR2 YYEKEE, per germline (reference sequence). This CDR3 region has 16 residues. V shed 1 base, J shed 8 bases, and the junction held 9 bases outside the gene matches. This CDR3 reads CASSLRSLAGRGELFF. In nucleotides, the CDR3 is TGTGCCAGCAGCTTGCGGTCCCTAGCGGGGAGGGGGGAGCTGTTTTTT.

The chain recombines TRBV28 with TRBJ2-3; D is uncertain. There are 19 residues in the CDR3. Trimming removed 4 bases from V and 1 base from J, with 24 bases in between. The germline CDR1 and CDR2 sequences are MDHEN and SYDVKM. Written as DNA, the CDR3 is TGTGCCAGCAGTTCTCTGACTGTGACCCGGGTGGTCCGCACAGATACGCAGTATTTT. Its protein is CASSSLTVTRVVRTDTQYF.

The V call is TRBV7-3, the J call TRBJ2-1; 8 nucleotides agree with TRBD2. Germline trimming cut 5 bases from V and 8 bases from J; bases unmatched to any gene: 17. The germline V gene encodes CDR1 SGHTA and CDR2 FQGTGA. There are 17 residues in the CDR3. The CDR3 coding sequence is TGTGCCAGCAGCCCCCCTCCCGGGACTAGTGTTAGGGATGAGCAGTTCTTC. It encodes CASSPPPGTSVRDEQFF. Combining the CDR3 with reference TRBV7-3 and TRBJ2-1 gives the whole variable domain GAGVSQTPSNKVTEKGKYVELRCDPISGHTALYWYRQSLGQGPEFLIYFQGTGAADDSGLPNDRFFAVRPEGSVSTLKIQRTERGDSAVYLCASSPPPGTSVRDEQFFGPGTRLTVL.

The rearrangement uses TRBV9 and TRBJ2-7; D possibly matches TRBD1 or TRBD2 (5 bases each). The CDR3 spans 14 residues. CDR1 is SGDLS, CDR2 YYNGEE, per germline. Trimming shortened V by 0 bases and J by 4 bases, and 11 bases separated the two germline ends. For the CDR3, the DNA is TGTGCCAGCAGCGTAGGAGGGGTGGGTTACGAGCAGTACTTC. It encodes CASSVGGVGYEQYF. Full variable domain (missing parts from reference TRBV9 and TRBJ2-7): DSGVTQTPKHLITATGQRVTLRCSPRSGDLSVYWYQQSLDQGLQFLIQYYNGEERAKGNILERFSAQQFPDLHSELNLSSLELGDSALYFCASSVGGVGYEQYFGPGTRLTVT.

The rearrangement links TRBV10-2 to TRBJ1-1; 9 bases are a match to TRBD1. The ends lost 6 bases at V and 5 bases at J; junction bases unmatched: 7. This CDR3 is 14 amino acids long. In germline, CDR1 is WSHSY, CDR2 SAAADI. CDR3 sequence reads: CASREQGAGTEAFF. The CDR3 DNA sequence: TGCGCCAGCAGGGAACAGGGGGCAGGTACTGAAGCTTTCTTT.

The chain combines TRBV27 with TRBJ2-1, with D hard to call. The CDR3 loop spans 12 amino acids. Germline CDR1 is MNHEY and CDR2 is SMNVEV (reference sequence). V was clipped by 3 bases and J by 7 bases, with 7 bases between them. CDR3 DNA sequence: TGTGCCAGCAGTTTGATCGGGAATGAGCAGTTCTTC. Encoded protein: CASSLIGNEQFF.